The text below deals with one T cell receptor beta chain. This specimen comes from a study of T cell responses to AZD1222 COVID-19 vaccine. After removal of 5 bases from V and 2 bases from J, the junction contained 6 bases not matched to a gene. Per the germline V gene, CDR1 is SNHLY and CDR2 is FYNNEI. The CDR3 has 15 amino acids. The table came from immunoSEQ multiplex PCR; TCRdb's copy has only in-frame clones and leaves some out. Of more than 80,000 clones in the sample, almost 90% were seen once. The chain uses TRBV2 and TRBJ2-3; TRBD1 matches 8 bases. The sequence derives from an adult in good health. The source was peripheral blood, collected on day 0 of AZD1222 vaccination. CDR3 sequence: CASSRDRPDTDTQYF. The CDR3 DNA is TGTGCCAGCAGTCGGGACAGGCCCGACACAGATACGCAGTATTTT.